Listed below are T cell receptor beta chains from one sample, sequenced in a study of blood T cell repertoires in COVID-19. This table comes from immunoSEQ multiplex PCR, and its TCRdb copy is limited to in-frame clones, with some not included. This sample yields some 150,000 clones, of which around 79% are seen a single time; over 7% belongs to the top ten. What was sequenced was peripheral blood. These receptors all come from a man aged 45-60 years with active or convalescent COVID-19. Each CDR3 is given with its conserved first and last residue. D genes are given only for firm matches. Only part of the rows carry a size: once, few, many, or a class if the clone is expanded.

j_call | d_call | clone_size | v_call | cdr3_aa | cdr3_nt
TRBJ1-1 | TRBD1 | NA | TRBV19 | CASSPPRQGVWSEAFF | TGTGCCAGTAGTCCTCCGCGACAGGGGGTCTGGTCTGAAGCTTTCTTT
TRBJ2-3 | TRBD2 | once | TRBV4-1 | CASSLAGGADTQYF | TGCGCCAGCAGCCTAGCGGGGGGGGCAGATACGCAGTATTTT
TRBJ2-5 | TRBD2 | NA | TRBV11-2 | CASSLVGLAAQETQYF | TGTGCCAGCAGCTTAGTCGGGCTAGCGGCGCAAGAGACCCAGTACTTC
TRBJ2-7 | TRBD1 | NA | TRBV19 | CASSGGQGYEQYF | TGTGCCAGTAGTGGGGGACAGGGTTACGAGCAGTACTTC
TRBJ2-3 | TRBD2 | NA | TRBV5-1 | CASSLTGLAEGTDTQYF | TGCGCCAGCAGCCTCACCGGACTAGCGGAGGGGACAGATACGCAGTATTTT
TRBJ2-3 | TRBD2 | NA | TRBV27 | CASSDKAGGGTDTQYF | TGTGCCAGCAGTGACAAAGCGGGAGGTGGCACAGATACGCAGTATTTT
TRBJ2-3 | TRBD2 | NA | TRBV7-6 | CASSFLGTSGILRDTQYF | TGTGCCAGCAGCTTTCTAGGAACTAGCGGGATCCTTCGAGATACGCAGTATTTT
TRBJ2-5 | NA | NA | TRBV2 | CASRLGLGETQYF | TGTGCCAGCAGGCTTGGACTCGGGGAGACCCAGTACTTC
TRBJ1-4 | TRBD1 | NA | TRBV28 | CASSQTGSGEKLFF | TGTGCCAGCAGTCAGACAGGGAGCGGTGAAAAACTGTTTTTT
TRBJ2-3 | NA | NA | TRBV27 | CASGLAQSTDTQYF | TGTGCCAGCGGGCTGGCCCAAAGCACAGATACGCAGTATTTT
TRBJ1-4 | TRBD1 | once | TRBV7-2 | CASSYPGGREKLFF | TGTGCCAGCAGCTACCCAGGGGGAAGGGAAAAACTGTTTTTT
TRBJ2-3 | NA | NA | TRBV28 | CASSLPGHRTDTQYF | TGTGCCAGCAGTTTACCGGGACACCGCACAGATACGCAGTATTTT
TRBJ2-1 | TRBD2 | NA | TRBV12-5 | CASDPGLAVKGPTYNEQFF | TGTGCTAGTGACCCGGGACTAGCGGTCAAGGGCCCTACCTACAATGAGCAGTTCTTC
TRBJ2-1 | NA | NA | TRBV5-6 | CASSLVRGFYNEQFF | TGTGCCAGCAGCTTGGTCAGGGGTTTCTACAATGAGCAGTTCTTC
TRBJ1-1 | NA | once | TRBV19 | CASVVGGLGTEAFF | TGTGCCAGTGTGGTCGGGGGGCTAGGCACTGAAGCTTTCTTT
TRBJ2-3 | NA | NA | TRBV15 | CATSRDRGFSTDTQYF | TGTGCCACCAGCAGAGACCGGGGGTTTAGCACAGATACGCAGTATTTT
TRBJ1-2 | TRBD1 | NA | TRBV29-1 | CSARTGGSGYTF | TGCAGCGCTCGGACAGGGGGTAGTGGCTACACCTTC
TRBJ2-1 | NA | NA | TRBV5-1 | CASSFEEQSYNEQFF | TGCGCCAGCAGCTTTGAGGAGCAGTCTTATAATGAGCAGTTCTTC